These 26 T cell receptor beta chains share one sample of origin, sequenced in a study of T cell changes during pregnancy in multiple sclerosis. The repertoire was sequenced with immunoSEQ multiplex PCR; TCRdb's copy has only in-frame clones and lacks some. The sample holds around 86,000 clones, just under 95% seen once. The sample was peripheral blood, taken in the first trimester of pregnancy. Receptors originate from a female donor with multiple sclerosis, enrolled in a pregnancy study.

This sequence joins TRBV30 and TRBJ2-5; D perhaps matches TRBD2 (6 bases). The V and J ends lost 2 bases and 11 bases respectively, with 21 bases between them. The CDR3 spans 14 residues. Germline CDR1 GTSNPN, CDR2 SVGIG (reference sequence). For the CDR3, the DNA is TGTGCCTGGAGTCGGGACTCCGTCACGGTGGTTCAGTACTTC. Translated: CAWSRDSVTVVQYF.

This rearrangement joins TRBV5-5 to TRBJ1-2, with a weak D call TRBD1 (5 bases). The V gene's germline CDR1 is SGHKS and CDR2 YYEKEE (reference sequence). The CDR3 is made up of 14 amino acids. V lost 3 bases and J 0 bases, leaving 9 bases between the germline ends. The CDR3 region is CASSWGQANYGYTF. The CDR3 nucleotides are TGTGCCAGCAGCTGGGGCCAAGCTAACTATGGCTACACCTTC.

The rearrangement joins TRBV11-2 to TRBJ2-7; D not resolved. CDR1 is SGHAT, CDR2 FQNNGV, per germline. The CDR3 is 15 amino acids. V was pared by 0 bases and J by 4 bases, with 13 bases between. The CDR3 protein is CASSLDLILPYEQYF. The CDR3 bases are TGTGCCAGCAGCTTAGATCTTATACTACCTTACGAGCAGTACTTC.

The chain carries TRBV5-1 and TRBJ2-3; the match to TRBD1 covers 8 bases. The CDR3 runs 21 residues. Per the germline V gene, CDR1 is SGHRS and CDR2 is YFSETQ. V lost 4 bases to trimming and J lost 0 bases; unmatched junction nucleotides: 22. The chain's CDR3 is CASSLQPGQAPIKVSTDTQYF. Here the CDR3 DNA reads TGCGCCAGCAGCCTACAGCCGGGACAGGCCCCGATCAAAGTTAGCACAGATACGCAGTATTTT.

This clone has a single count. The J gene is TRBJ1-2, the V gene TRBV7-2; D is unclear. The germline CDR1 and CDR2 sequences are SGHTA and FQGNSA. The CDR3 has 14 amino acids. Trimming took off 0 bases at V and 2 bases at J, with 7 bases between the two ends. CDR3 nucleotide sequence: TGTGCCAGCAGCTTAGCGAGGCAGAACTATGGCTACACCTTC. This encodes CASSLARQNYGYTF.

The chain combines TRBV6-5 with TRBJ1-6; D is unresolved. This CDR3 contains 15 residues. V was pared by 0 bases and J by 9 bases, with 12 bases between. Germline CDR1 MNHEY, CDR2 SVGAGI. The CDR3, as DNA: TGTGCCAGCAGTTACTCGTGGGAGCTGGGTTCACCCCTCCACTTT. Its translation: CASSYSWELGSPLHF.

The chain carries TRBV5-1 and TRBJ2-5, with D uncertain. Germline lookup yields CDR1 SGHRS and CDR2 YFSETQ. The CDR3 has 12 residues. V was cut by 2 bases and J by 7 bases, with 9 bases left in between. The CDR3 here is CASSFGSGTQYF. As DNA, the CDR3 is TGCGCCAGCAGCTTTGGGTCGGGGACCCAGTACTTC.

The chain has TRBV25-1 and TRBJ2-1; 7 positions agree with TRBD1. After removal of 7 bases from V and 8 bases from J, the junction contained 11 bases not matched to a gene. The CDR3 extends over 14 amino acids. Germline V CDR1 and CDR2: MGHDK, SYGVNS. The CDR3, as DNA: TGTGCCAGCACCGCTTACAGGGGATCGCATGAGCAGTTCTTC. Protein: CASTAYRGSHEQFF.

V gene TRBV5-1 combines with J gene TRBJ2-7, with 11 bases fitting TRBD1. The CDR3 extends over 14 amino acids. From germline, CDR1 is SGHRS and CDR2 YFSETQ. V was pared by 4 bases and J by 4 bases, with 4 bases of the junction left unmatched. CDR3: CASSVRDRGYEQYF. The CDR3 DNA reads TGCGCCAGCAGCGTCCGGGACAGGGGGTACGAGCAGTACTTC.

The J gene is TRBJ1-1, the V gene TRBV5-1, with 11 positions matching TRBD1. V lost 0 bases to trimming and J lost 4 bases; unmatched junction nucleotides: 5. Germline V gives CDR1 SGHRS, CDR2 YFSETQ. This CDR3 has 16 amino acids. The CDR3 nucleotides are TGCGCCAGCAGCTTGGGTGACGGGACAGGGGGCACTGAAGCTTTCTTT. Protein product: CASSLGDGTGGTEAFF. Drawing the rest from reference TRBV5-1 and TRBJ1-1, the complete variable domain is KAGVTQTPRYLIKTRGQQVTLSCSPISGHRSVSWYQQTPGQGLQFLFEYFSETQRNKGNFPGRFSGRQFSNSRSEMNVSTLELGDSALYLCASSLGDGTGGTEAFFGQGTRLTVV.

The CDR3 reads CASSLIGGGATGELFF. The CDR3 DNA reads as TGTGCCAGCAGCTTGATTGGCGGGGGGGCCACCGGGGAGCTGTTTTTT. The chain couples TRBV5-6 to TRBJ2-2; the match to TRBD2 covers 9 bases. The CDR3 is 16 amino acids. Trimming removed 1 base from V and 4 bases from J; junction bases left unmatched: 5. Germline V gene lookup returns CDR1 SGHDT and CDR2 YYEEEE.

This sequence joins TRBV27 and TRBJ2-5, with TRBD1 identical over 8 bases. This CDR3 has 14 residues. CDR1 is MNHEY, CDR2 SMNVEV, per germline (reference sequence). J was trimmed by 2 bases and V by 4 bases; bases with no gene match: 3. In DNA, the CDR3 is TGTGCCAGCAGTTGGGACAGGCTGCAAGAGACCCAGTACTTC. Its protein is CASSWDRLQETQYF.

The count of this clone is one. V and J are TRBV6-5 and TRBJ1-1; D gene unclear. The CDR3 has 14 residues. V lost 6 bases and J 4 bases, leaving 15 bases between the germline ends. Germline CDR1 reads MNHEY; CDR2 reads SVGAGI. The CDR3 reads CASRSTQRGTEAFF. DNA for the CDR3: TGTGCCAGCAGATCAACACAGCGGGGCACTGAAGCTTTCTTT.

This sequence joins TRBV2 and TRBJ1-2; D is unresolved. Germline V gives CDR1 SNHLY, CDR2 FYNNEI. V was trimmed by 5 bases and J by 3 bases, leaving 10 bases between them. This CDR3 contains 13 residues. DNA of the CDR3: TGTGCCAGCAGTCGGAGTCTGGACTATGGCTACACCTTC. Encoded protein: CASSRSLDYGYTF.

DNA for the CDR3: TGTGCCAGCAGTTTATACAGGGTACGCCAAGAGACCCAGTACTTC. Its translation: CASSLYRVRQETQYF. This sequence joins TRBV28 and TRBJ2-5, with D maybe TRBD1 (6 bases). This CDR3 contains 15 residues. Germline CDR1 MDHEN, CDR2 SYDVKM. V was clipped by 1 base and J by 1 base, with 10 bases between them.

Note on this clone: This sample includes further DNA sequences coding for the same CDR3. J is TRBJ2-2 and V is TRBV4-1; 8 bases agree with TRBD1. V was clipped by 9 bases and J by 3 bases; unmatched bases: 3. The CDR3 contains 13 residues. Germline CDR1 MGHRA, CDR2 YSYEKL. The CDR3 loop reads CASQGADTGELFF. CDR3 nucleotides: TGCGCCAGTCAGGGGGCGGACACCGGGGAGCTGTTTTTT.

The chain employs TRBV30 and TRBJ2-3; 12 bases map to TRBD2. The CDR3 loop spans 13 amino acids. CDR1 and CDR2 from the germline V gene are GTSNPN and SVGIG (reference sequence). V lost 5 bases to trimming and J lost 3 bases; unmatched junction nucleotides: 0. CDR3 residues: CAWGTSGTDTQYF. As DNA, the CDR3 is TGTGCCTGGGGGACTAGCGGGACAGATACGCAGTATTTT.

The V gene is TRBV7-2, the J gene TRBJ2-7, with a possible D match to TRBD1 (5 bases). The germline V and J ends were trimmed by 2 bases and 0 bases, with 8 bases remaining between them. The CDR3 runs 14 residues. Germline assignment: CDR1 SGHTA and CDR2 FQGNSA. The CDR3 DNA reads TGTGCCAGCAGCTTATTCAGGGACTCCTACGAGCAGTACTTC. Its protein product is CASSLFRDSYEQYF.

This clone occurred once. The chain recombines TRBV5-4 with TRBJ2-5; the match to TRBD1 covers 7 bases. The CDR3 has 13 residues. Germline CDR1 SGHNT, CDR2 YYREEE (reference sequence). J lost 5 bases, V lost 3 bases, and 4 bases had no gene match. In nucleotides, the CDR3 is TGTGCCAGCAGCTCAAGGGACAGCGAGACCCAGTACTTC. It yields the protein CASSSRDSETQYF. Using reference TRBV5-4 and TRBJ2-5 for the parts outside the CDR3, the full variable domain is ETGVTQSPTHLIKTRGQQVTLRCSSQSGHNTVSWYQQALGQGPQFIFQYYREEENGRGNFPPRFSGLQFPNYSSELNVNALELDDSALYLCASSSRDSETQYFGPGTRLLVL.

The chain recombines TRBV4-1 with TRBJ2-2, with TRBD2 identical over 13 bases. V was pared by 1 base and J by 4 bases, with 6 bases of the junction left unmatched. CDR1 is MGHRA and CDR2 is YSYEKL in the germline V gene. CDR3 length: 18 amino acids. The CDR3, as DNA: TGCGCCAGCAGCCAAGCGGGACTAGCGGGGATCGGCACCGGGGAGCTGTTTTTT. Protein product: CASSQAGLAGIGTGELFF.

This sequence joins TRBV5-1 and TRBJ1-1, with 8 positions matching TRBD1. The J segment lost 1 base and the V segment lost 4 bases, leaving 3 bases of the junction unmatched. The CDR3 runs 14 residues. Germline loops: CDR1 SGHRS, CDR2 YFSETQ. The CDR3 loop is CASSRDRQNTEAFF. The CDR3 DNA sequence: TGCGCCAGCAGCCGGGACAGGCAGAACACTGAAGCTTTCTTT.

The chain uses TRBV27 and TRBJ2-1; TRBD2 matches 7 bases. The CDR3 is 15 amino acids. Germline V gene data show CDR1 as MNHEY and CDR2 as SMNVEV (reference sequence). V was pared by 4 bases and J by 6 bases, with 9 bases of the junction left unmatched. The CDR3 spells CASSSQAGRVNEQFF. The CDR3 DNA follows: TGTGCCAGCAGTTCACAAGCGGGACGGGTCAATGAGCAGTTCTTC.

V gene TRBV23-1 combines with J gene TRBJ2-1, with 8 bases matching TRBD2. TRBV23-1 is annotated as an ORF whose role is uncertain. The trim removed 0 bases at V and 8 bases at J, leaving 6 bases unmatched. CDR3 size: 15 residues. For the CDR3, the DNA is TGCGCCAGCAGTCAATCGATCGGGAGGGTACATGAGCAGTTCTTC. It specifies CASSQSIGRVHEQFF.

The chain joins TRBV4-3 to TRBJ2-7; D possibly corresponds to TRBD2 (5 bases). Trimming took 1 base from V and 6 from J, leaving 13 bases between them. This CDR3 contains 14 residues. CDR1 and CDR2 from the germline V gene are LGHNA and YSLEER. The CDR3 region has the DNA TGCGCCAGCAGCCAAGCCCCGGGTGAGGGCGAGCAGTACTTC. Encoded protein: CASSQAPGEGEQYF.

This rearrangement joins TRBV5-1 to TRBJ1-3, with D perhaps matching TRBD1 (5 bases). CDR1 is SGHRS, CDR2 YFSETQ, per germline. The CDR3 is 15 amino acids. Trimming shortened V by 0 bases and J by 6 bases, and 13 bases separated the two germline ends. The CDR3 is CASSLDLGAANTIYF. The CDR3 nucleotides are TGCGCCAGCAGCTTGGATTTAGGGGCGGCAAACACCATATATTTT.

This clone appeared once. The chain recombines TRBV29-1 with TRBJ2-1; 13 nucleotides align to TRBD2. The CDR3 runs to 15 residues. Germline assignment: CDR1 SQVTM and CDR2 ANQGSEA. Unmatched junction bases numbered 5, after V lost 5 bases and J lost 4 bases. CDR3 amino acids: CSVYGTSGKYNEQFF. CDR3 sequence (DNA): TGCAGCGTTTATGGGACTAGCGGGAAATACAATGAGCAGTTCTTC.